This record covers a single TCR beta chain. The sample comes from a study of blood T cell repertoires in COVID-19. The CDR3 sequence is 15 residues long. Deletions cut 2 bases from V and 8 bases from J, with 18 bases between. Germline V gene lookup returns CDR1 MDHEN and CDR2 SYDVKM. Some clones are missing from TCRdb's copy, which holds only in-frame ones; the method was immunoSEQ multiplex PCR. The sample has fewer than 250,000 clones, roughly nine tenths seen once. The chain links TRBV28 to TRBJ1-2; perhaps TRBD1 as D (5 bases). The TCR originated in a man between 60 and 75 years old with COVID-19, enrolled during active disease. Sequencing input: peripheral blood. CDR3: CASSLGQGKVGGYTF. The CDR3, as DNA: TGTGCCAGCAGTTTAGGGCAGGGCAAAGTTGGGGGCTACACCTTC.